The source of this T cell receptor (beta chain) is a study of T-cell reconstitution after alpha-beta-depleted transplantation in children. During its preparation, the TCRbeta library received unique molecular identifiers. MiXCR, applied by TCRdb to the PCR reads, yields one record per CDR3 protein. The table lists roughly 610,000 distinct CDR3 sequences, approximately 10% of them singletons. Sequencing used PBMCs from the stem cell graft donor, obtained from the stem cell graft. The receptor comes from a human donor who donated a stem cell graft to a child with acute myeloid leukemia.

The CDR3 nucleotides are TGTGCCAGCAGCTCCCAGACAGGGGATGGTCCCGGGGAGCTGTTTTTT. This codes for CASSSQTGDGPGELFF. J is TRBJ2-2 and V is TRBV7-6; 8 bases line up with TRBD1. The germline V gene encodes CDR1 SGHVS and CDR2 FNYEAQ. The CDR3 contains 16 residues. Trimming took 4 bases from V and 6 from J; bases not matched to a gene: 10.